The clone carrying this T cell receptor (beta chain) came up a few times. What it binds is not known. The length of the CDR3 is 20 residues. V was trimmed by 3 bases and J by 9 bases, leaving 30 bases between them. Per germline, CDR1 MNHEY and CDR2 SMNVEV (reference sequence). These data come from a study of cytomegalovirus exposure and HLA in healthy donors. The study's findings and limits: Associated with cytomegalovirus, according to the listing, were 150 to 200 TCR beta chains. Association of 16,951 TCR beta sequences with HLA alleles was found at 0.05 false discovery rate in a later analysis.

The PCR had 60 Vbeta and 13 Jbeta primers. Sequencing was performed with immunoSEQ multiplex PCR; in TCRdb, only in-frame clones are kept and a portion is missing. The repertoire consists of about 130,000 clones, with roughly 83% occurring once and the leading ten covering roughly 1.2%. This sequence joins TRBV27 and TRBJ1-6; a possible D gene is TRBD1 (6 bases). Sequencing used PBMCs. This receptor was taken from a girl aged 2-10 years in good health and CMV-seronegative. CDR3 protein: CASSFQRRGLIGTPISPLHF. As DNA, the CDR3 is TGTGCCAGCAGTTTTCAACGGCGGGGGTTAATCGGGACACCTATTTCACCCCTCCACTTT.